This T cell receptor (beta chain) was documented in a study of cytomegalovirus exposure and HLA in healthy donors. General study points: At a 0.05 false discovery rate, a later analysis found some 18,000 TCR beta sequences to be associated with HLA alleles.

This CDR3 region has 14 residues. Trimming left V 7 bases short and J 6 bases short, with 18 bases between. The V gene's germline CDR1 is LNHDA and CDR2 SQIVND (reference sequence). As for this clone: Its cognate antigen is unknown.

Researchers ran the PCR with 60 Vbeta and 13 Jbeta primers. The protocol was immunoSEQ multiplex PCR, while the TCRdb copy is restricted to in-frame clones and leaves out a portion. This sample has about 150,000 clones; around 85% occur once, and the top ten carry 1%. The chain combines TRBV19 with TRBJ1-1; TRBD1 might be the D (6 bases). The clonotype originates from a boy aged 2 to 10 in good health and CMV-seronegative. Sequencing was carried out using PBMCs. CDR3 sequence: CASTATGLVPEAFF. The DNA for the CDR3 is TGTGCCAGTACCGCGACAGGATTGGTCCCTGAAGCTTTCTTT.